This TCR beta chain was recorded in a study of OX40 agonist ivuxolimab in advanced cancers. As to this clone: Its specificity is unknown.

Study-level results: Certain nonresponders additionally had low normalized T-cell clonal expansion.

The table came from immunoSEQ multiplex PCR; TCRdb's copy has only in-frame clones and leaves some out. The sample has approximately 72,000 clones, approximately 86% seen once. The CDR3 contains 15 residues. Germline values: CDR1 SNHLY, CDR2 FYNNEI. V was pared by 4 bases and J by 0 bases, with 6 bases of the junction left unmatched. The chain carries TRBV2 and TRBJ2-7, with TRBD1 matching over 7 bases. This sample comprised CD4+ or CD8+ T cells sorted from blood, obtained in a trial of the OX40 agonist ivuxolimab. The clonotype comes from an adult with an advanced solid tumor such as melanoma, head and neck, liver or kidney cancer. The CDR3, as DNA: TGTGCCAGCAGTGCTGGGGGACAGAACTCCTACGAGCAGTACTTC. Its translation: CASSAGGQNSYEQYF. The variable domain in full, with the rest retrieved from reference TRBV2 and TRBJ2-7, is EPEVTQTPSHQVTQMGQEVILRCVPISNHLYFYWYRQILGQKVEFLVSFYNNEISEKSEIFDDQFSVERPDGSNFTLKIRSTKLEDSAMYFCASSAGGQNSYEQYFGPGTRLTVT.